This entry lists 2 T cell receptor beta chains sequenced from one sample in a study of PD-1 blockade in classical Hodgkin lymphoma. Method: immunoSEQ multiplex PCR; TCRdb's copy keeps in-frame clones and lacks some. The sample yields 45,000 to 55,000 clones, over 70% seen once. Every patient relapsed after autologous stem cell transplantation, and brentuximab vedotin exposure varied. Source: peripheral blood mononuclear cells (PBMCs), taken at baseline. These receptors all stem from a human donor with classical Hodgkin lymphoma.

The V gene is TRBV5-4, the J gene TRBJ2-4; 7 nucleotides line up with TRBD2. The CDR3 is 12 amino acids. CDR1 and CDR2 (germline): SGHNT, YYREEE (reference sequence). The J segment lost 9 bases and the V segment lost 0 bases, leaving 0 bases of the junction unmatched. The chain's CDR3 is CASSLGEGIQYF. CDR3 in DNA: TGTGCCAGCAGCTTGGGGGAGGGCATTCAGTACTTC.

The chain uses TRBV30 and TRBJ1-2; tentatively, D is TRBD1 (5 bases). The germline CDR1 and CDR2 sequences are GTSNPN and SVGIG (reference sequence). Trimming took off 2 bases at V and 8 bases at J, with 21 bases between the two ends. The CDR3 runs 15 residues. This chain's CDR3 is CAWSPTGGRVRGYTF. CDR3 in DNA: TGTGCCTGGAGTCCGACGGGTGGCAGGGTGCGGGGCTACACCTTC.